Listed below are T cell receptor beta chains from one sample, sequenced in a study of Ad26.COV2.S vaccination and SARS-CoV-2 variants. The table came from immunoSEQ multiplex PCR; TCRdb's copy has only in-frame clones and leaves some out. The profile shows roughly 420,000 clones, roughly 88% of them singletons. This specimen was peripheral blood, taken in a trial of Ad26.COV2.S vaccine versus placebo. Source of these receptors: a person aged 18-65 years who received the Ad26.COV2.S COVID-19 vaccine or a placebo. Both conserved end residues are part of each CDR3. Fields, in order: J gene, D gene, CDR3 length, V gene, clone size, CDR3 DNA, CDR3 protein. The D gene is left open where the match is weak. Clone size is not always given. Where it is, it says once, few, many or a class for expanded clones.

J: TRBJ1-2
D: TRBD1
length: 12
V: TRBV19
size: .
DNA: TGTGCCAGTAGTCCCCGACAGGGCGGCTACACCTTC
CDR3: CASSPRQGGYTF

J: TRBJ2-1
D: TRBD1
length: 15
V: TRBV4-1
size: .
DNA: TGCGCCAGCAGCCAGGACAGGGACTCCTACAATGAGCAGTTCTTC
CDR3: CASSQDRDSYNEQFF

J: TRBJ2-1
D: .
length: 19
V: TRBV21-1
size: .
DNA: TGTGCCAGCAGCCCCAAAACCAAGAGACCCCGGCGGTCCTACAATGAGCAGTTCTTC
CDR3: CASSPKTKRPRRSYNEQFF

J: TRBJ1-3
D: .
length: 14
V: TRBV7-9
size: .
DNA: TGTGCCAGCAGCTTAGCGCAGGGTGGAAACACCATATATTTT
CDR3: CASSLAQGGNTIYF

J: TRBJ1-5
D: .
length: 12
V: TRBV19
size: once
DNA: TGTGCCTCCCAGTTCCGGAATCAGCCCCAGCATTTT
CDR3: CASQFRNQPQHF

J: TRBJ2-7
D: TRBD1
length: 13
V: TRBV6-5
size: .
DNA: TGTGCCAGCAGTCGTACAGGGGGCCACGAGCAGTACTTC
CDR3: CASSRTGGHEQYF

J: TRBJ1-5
D: .
length: 13
V: TRBV19
size: .
DNA: TGTGCCAGTAGCCGGAGCCAAGATCAGCCCCAGCATTTT
CDR3: CASSRSQDQPQHF

J: TRBJ2-1
D: .
length: 15
V: TRBV27
size: .
DNA: TGTGCCAGCAGTTTAGGGGGGCCGTGGGACAATGAGCAGTTCTTC
CDR3: CASSLGGPWDNEQFF

J: TRBJ2-7
D: .
length: 12
V: TRBV7-6
size: .
DNA: TGTGCCAGCAGCCCCAATAAATACGAGCAGTACTTC
CDR3: CASSPNKYEQYF

J: TRBJ1-2
D: .
length: 12
V: TRBV19
size: once
DNA: TGTGCCAGTAGTATTCCCAGATGGGGCTACACCTTC
CDR3: CASSIPRWGYTF

J: TRBJ2-3
D: .
length: 17
V: TRBV3-1/TRBV3-2
size: .
DNA: TGTGCCAGCAGCCCCCGCCTGTGGGGGGGCCCCGCAGATACGCAGTATTTT
CDR3: CASSPRLWGGPADTQYF